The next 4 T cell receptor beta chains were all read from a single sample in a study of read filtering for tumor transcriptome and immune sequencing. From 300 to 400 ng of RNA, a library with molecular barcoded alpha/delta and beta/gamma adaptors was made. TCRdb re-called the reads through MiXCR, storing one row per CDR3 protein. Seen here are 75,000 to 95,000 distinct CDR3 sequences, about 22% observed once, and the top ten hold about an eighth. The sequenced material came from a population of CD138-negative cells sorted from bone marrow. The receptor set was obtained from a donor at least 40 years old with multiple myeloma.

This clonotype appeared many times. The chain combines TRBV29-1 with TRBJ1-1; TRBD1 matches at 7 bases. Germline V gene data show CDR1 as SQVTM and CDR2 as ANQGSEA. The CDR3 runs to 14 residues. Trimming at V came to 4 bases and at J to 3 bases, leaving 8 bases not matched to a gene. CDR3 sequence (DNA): TGCAGCGTTGCGAAGGGGGCAGTGGACACTGAAGCTTTCTTT. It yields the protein CSVAKGAVDTEAFF.

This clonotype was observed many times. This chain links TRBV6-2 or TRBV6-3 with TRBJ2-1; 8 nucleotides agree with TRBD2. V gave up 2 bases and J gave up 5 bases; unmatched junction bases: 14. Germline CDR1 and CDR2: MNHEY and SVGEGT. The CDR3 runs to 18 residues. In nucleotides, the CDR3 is TGTGCCAGCAGTTACGGAGCGGGGGCAACCTGGAAACACAATGAGCAGTTCTTC. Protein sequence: CASSYGAGATWKHNEQFF.

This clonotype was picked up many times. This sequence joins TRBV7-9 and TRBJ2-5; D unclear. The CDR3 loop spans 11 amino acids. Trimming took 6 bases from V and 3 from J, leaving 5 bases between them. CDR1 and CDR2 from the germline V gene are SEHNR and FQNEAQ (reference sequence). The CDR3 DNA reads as TGTGCCAGCAGGGAGAAAGAGACCCAGTACTTC. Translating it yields CASREKETQYF.

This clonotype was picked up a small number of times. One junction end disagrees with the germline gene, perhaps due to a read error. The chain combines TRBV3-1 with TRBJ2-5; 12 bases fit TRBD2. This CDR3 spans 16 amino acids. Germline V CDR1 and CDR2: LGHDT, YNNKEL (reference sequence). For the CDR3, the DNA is TGTGCCAGCAGCCAAGGGCTAGCGGGGGGGTGGGAGACCCAGTATTTC. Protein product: CASSQGLAGGWETQYF.